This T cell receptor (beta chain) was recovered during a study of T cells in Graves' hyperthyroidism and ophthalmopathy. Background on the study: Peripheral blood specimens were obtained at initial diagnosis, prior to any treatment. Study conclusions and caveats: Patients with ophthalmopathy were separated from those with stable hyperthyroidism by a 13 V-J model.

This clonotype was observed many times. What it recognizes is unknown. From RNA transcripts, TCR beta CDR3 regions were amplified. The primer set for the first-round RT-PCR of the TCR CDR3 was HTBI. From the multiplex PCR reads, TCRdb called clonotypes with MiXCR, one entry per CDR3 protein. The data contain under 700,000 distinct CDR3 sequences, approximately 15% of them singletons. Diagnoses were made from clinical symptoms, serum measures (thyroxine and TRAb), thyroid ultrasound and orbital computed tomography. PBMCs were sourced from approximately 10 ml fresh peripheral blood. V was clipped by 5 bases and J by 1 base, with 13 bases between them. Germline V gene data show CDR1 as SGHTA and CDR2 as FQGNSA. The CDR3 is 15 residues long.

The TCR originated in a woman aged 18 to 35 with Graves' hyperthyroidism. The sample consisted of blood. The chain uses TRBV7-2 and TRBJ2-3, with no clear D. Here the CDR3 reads CASSPRGGGTDTQYF. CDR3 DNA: TGTGCCAGCAGCCCGCGAGGTGGGGGCACAGATACGCAGTATTTT.